Below, 18 T cell receptor beta chains from the same sample are listed, as sequenced in a study of cytomegalovirus exposure and HLA in healthy donors. PCR used 60 Vbeta primers and 13 Jbeta primers. TCRdb keeps only in-frame clones here, not all; method: immunoSEQ multiplex PCR. This sample has 150,000 to 180,000 clones, with 75% to 85% found just once. What was sequenced was PBMCs. These receptor sequences come from a young man in good health and CMV-seropositive.

In regard to this clone: One end of the junction does not line up with germline, which may come from a read error. This chain uses TRBV7-7 with TRBJ2-5; maybe TRBD1 (6 bases). The CDR3 totals 13 residues. Looked up from germline, CDR1 is SSHAT and CDR2 is FNYEAQ (reference sequence). CDR3 nucleotides: TGTGCTAGCAGCCGACAGGTTCAGGAGACCCAGTACTTC. Its translation: CASSRQVQETQYF.

This clone was seen more than once but under ten times. The chain uses TRBV4-1 and TRBJ1-1; 8 bases are a match to TRBD1. This CDR3 contains 17 residues. The V gene end was trimmed by 3 bases and the J gene end by 8 bases; junction bases not matched to a gene: 17. Germline CDR1 is MGHRA and CDR2 is YSYEKL. The CDR3 sequence: CASSHTIIRGPTKEAFF. The CDR3 DNA reads as TGCGCCAGCAGCCACACCATCATCAGGGGGCCCACAAAGGAAGCTTTCTTT.

The rearrangement joins TRBV30 to TRBJ2-2, with D perhaps TRBD1 (5 bases). Trimming shortened V by 8 bases and J by 7 bases, and 14 bases separated the two germline ends. This CDR3 has 12 amino acids. CDR1 is GTSNPN, CDR2 SVGIG, per germline (reference sequence). This CDR3 is CALRTPGGELFF. CDR3 DNA: TGTGCCCTACGGACACCGGGCGGGGAGCTGTTTTTT.

The V and J genes are TRBV18 and TRBJ2-7; D perhaps matches TRBD1 (5 bases). The CDR3 contains 16 residues. CDR1 and CDR2 (germline): KGHSH, LQKENI. With 1 base removed from V and 0 bases from J, the gap between germline ends came to 13 bases. Here the CDR3 DNA reads TGTGCCAGCTCACCACAAACATACGACAGCTCCTACGAGCAGTACTTC. The encoded protein is CASSPQTYDSSYEQYF.

This rearrangement joins TRBV28 to TRBJ1-2; 7 bases are shared with TRBD1. Per the germline V gene, CDR1 is MDHEN and CDR2 is SYDVKM. V lost 6 bases, J lost 5 bases, and 15 bases stayed unmatched. The CDR3 contains 16 residues. The CDR3 DNA sequence: TGTGCCAGCAGCTCCGGACAGGACGGGGACACATATGGCTACACCTTC. Its translation is CASSSGQDGDTYGYTF.

The gene calls are TRBV15 and TRBJ2-5; 10 positions match TRBD2. Germline CDR1 is LNHNV and CDR2 is YYDKDF (reference sequence). The V gene end was trimmed by 11 bases and the J gene end by 4 bases; junction bases not matched to a gene: 4. The length of the CDR3 is 12 residues. The CDR3 loop is CAASGGLETQYF. CDR3 coding DNA: TGTGCCGCTAGCGGGGGCTTAGAGACCCAGTACTTC.

The chain has TRBV6-1 and TRBJ1-3, with D uncertain. V lost 7 bases and J 0 bases, leaving 13 bases between the germline ends. Per germline, CDR1 MNHNS and CDR2 SASEGT. The CDR3 is 15 residues long. The CDR3 spells CASTSPQISGNTIYF. CDR3 nucleotides: TGTGCCAGCACGTCACCGCAGATCTCTGGAAACACCATATATTTT.

V gene TRBV5-4 combines with J gene TRBJ2-7; 9 bases fit TRBD1. The germline gives CDR1 SGHNT, CDR2 YYREEE (reference sequence). The CDR3 is made up of 15 amino acids. Unmatched junction bases numbered 7, after V lost 5 bases and J lost 1 base. Here the CDR3 DNA reads TGTGCCAGCAGTCTGTCCGGACAGGGGTCCTACGAGCAGTACTTC. It translates to CASSLSGQGSYEQYF.

The rearrangement uses TRBV27 and TRBJ1-5; D may be TRBD1 (5 bases). Per the germline V gene, CDR1 is MNHEY and CDR2 is SMNVEV (reference sequence). The V end was cut by 6 bases, the J end by 12 bases, with 24 bases between. CDR3 length: 15 amino acids. The CDR3 sequence: CASRPVGSGNQIQHF. The CDR3 DNA reads TGTGCCAGCAGACCTGTCGGGTCAGGGAATCAGATCCAGCATTTT.

The V call is TRBV11-2, the J call TRBJ2-6; 8 bases fit TRBD1. The CDR3 totals 16 residues. Trimming removed 5 bases from V and 1 base from J; junction bases left unmatched: 4. Germline V gene sequence: CDR1 SGHAT, CDR2 FQNNGV. The CDR3 is CASSAGDRSGANVLTF. For the CDR3, the DNA is TGTGCCAGCAGCGCCGGGGACAGGTCTGGGGCCAACGTCCTGACTTTC. Variable domain in full (rest from reference TRBV11-2 and TRBJ2-6): EAGVAQSPRYKIIEKRQSVAFWCNPISGHATLYWYQQILGQGPKLLIQFQNNGVVDDSQLPKDRFSAERLKGVDSTLKIQPAKLEDSAVYLCASSAGDRSGANVLTFGAGSRLTVL.

V is TRBV19 and J is TRBJ1-5; D not certain. V was shortened by 7 bases and J by 3 bases, with 13 bases between the two germline ends. Germline V gene sequence: CDR1 LNHDA, CDR2 SQIVND (reference sequence). The CDR3 spans 14 residues. CDR3 region: CASNTRRTNQPQHF. The CDR3 nucleotides read TGTGCCAGTAACACCAGGAGGACCAATCAGCCCCAGCATTTT.

V and J are TRBV6-1 and TRBJ1-6; the match to TRBD1 covers 8 bases. The germline CDR1 and CDR2 sequences are MNHNS and SASEGT. V lost 4 bases to trimming and J lost 5 bases; unmatched junction nucleotides: 4. The CDR3 has 15 amino acids. CDR3 bases: TGTGCCAGCAGTGCAGCAGGGGGCGATAATTCACCCCTCCACTTT. This translates into CASSAAGGDNSPLHF.

The genes are TRBV30 and TRBJ1-5, with 8 bases identical to TRBD1. With 3 bases clipped from V and 1 base from J, the junction kept 5 bases outside the gene matches. CDR1 and CDR2 (germline): GTSNPN, SVGIG (reference sequence). The CDR3 totals 15 residues. This chain's CDR3 is CAWSQGQVSNQPQHF. DNA of the CDR3: TGTGCCTGGAGCCAGGGACAGGTCAGCAATCAGCCCCAGCATTTT. The variable domain in full, completed from reference TRBV30 and TRBJ1-5, reads SQTIHQWPATLVQPVGSPLSLECTVEGTSNPNLYWYRQAAGRGLQLLFYSVGIGQISSEVPQNLSASRPQDRQFILSSKKLLLSDSGFYLCAWSQGQVSNQPQHFGDGTRLSIL.

The chain has TRBV11-2 and TRBJ2-1, with TRBD2 as a possible D gene (8 bases). This CDR3 spans 16 amino acids. Trimming removed 5 bases at V and 8 bases at J, with 22 bases between. The germline V gene has CDR1 SGHAT and CDR2 FQNNGV. CDR3 DNA sequence: TGTGCCAGCAGCCTAAAAGGGGGCGGGAGGTTGGATGAGCAGTTCTTC. It specifies CASSLKGGGRLDEQFF.

In its sample, this clone was seen once. This chain joins TRBV27 and TRBJ1-2, with TRBD1 matching 11 bases. The V segment lost 1 base and the J segment 4 bases; nucleotides outside the gene matches: 5. Germline assignment: CDR1 MNHEY and CDR2 SMNVEV (reference sequence). The length of the CDR3 is 16 residues. The CDR3 sequence: CASSLYGQGAGYGYTF. The CDR3 DNA is TGTGCCAGCAGTTTATACGGACAGGGGGCCGGCTATGGCTACACCTTC.

Turning to this clone: One end of the junction fails to match germline, which may point to a read error. The chain recombines TRBV11-1 with TRBJ2-2, with 7 bases matching TRBD2. The CDR3 totals 14 residues. The germline V gene encodes CDR1 SGHAT and CDR2 FQDESV (reference sequence). CDR3 amino acids: CASSVAGGAGELFF. The CDR3 DNA sequence: TGTGCCAGCAGCGTAGCGGGCGGGGCCGGGGAGCTGTTTTTT. Supplemented by reference TRBV11-1 and TRBJ2-2, the full variable domain reads EAEVAQSPRYKITEKSQAVAFWCDPISGHATLYWYRQILGQGPELLVQFQDESVVDDSQLPKDRFSAERLKGVDSTLKIQPAELGDSAMYLCASSVAGGAGELFFGEGSRLTVL.

The chain joins TRBV6-5 to TRBJ1-1, with D perhaps TRBD1 (5 bases). The CDR3 length is 14 residues. Germline V gene lookup returns CDR1 MNHEY and CDR2 SVGAGI. Trimming left V 8 bases short and J 3 bases short, with 16 bases between. Here the CDR3 reads CASRQGDRDTEAFF. CDR3 coding DNA: TGTGCCAGCCGTCAGGGCGACCGGGACACTGAAGCTTTCTTT.

This clone was picked up a small number of times. V and J are TRBV19 and TRBJ2-1; the D gene is possibly TRBD2 (6 bases). CDR1 and CDR2 from the germline V gene are LNHDA and SQIVND (reference sequence). This CDR3 has 14 residues. V lost 7 bases, J lost 6 bases, and 16 bases lay in between. In nucleotides, the CDR3 is TGTGCCAGTACGCTGGGCGGGAACCCCAATGAGCAGTTCTTC. This codes for CASTLGGNPNEQFF. Combining the CDR3 with reference TRBV19 and TRBJ2-1 gives the whole variable domain DGGITQSPKYLFRKEGQNVTLSCEQNLNHDAMYWYRQDPGQGLRLIYYSQIVNDFQKGDIAEGYSVSREKKESFPLTVTSAQKNPTAFYLCASTLGGNPNEQFFGPGTRLTVL.